Below, 24 T cell receptor beta chains from the same sample are listed, as sequenced in a study of shared clonotypes between healthy human individuals. Profiled with immunoSEQ multiplex PCR; TCRdb holds only in-frame clones, not every one. The sample yields about 520,000 clones, about 84% seen once. What was sequenced was PBMCs. The receptors shown here come from a woman between 40 and 55 years old in good health. Some clones in this sample may be carry-over from other donors' samples.

The genes are TRBV5-6 and TRBJ2-7; a weak D match, TRBD2 (6 bases). Trimming took off 5 bases at V and 3 bases at J, with 12 bases between the two ends. Germline lookup yields CDR1 SGHDT and CDR2 YYEEEE. The CDR3 is made up of 13 amino acids. The CDR3, as DNA: TGTGCCAGCAGTAGCGGACGCTACTACGAGCAGTACTTC. Protein: CASSSGRYYEQYF.

This sequence joins TRBV5-1 and TRBJ2-7, with D unclear. The CDR3 consists of 14 residues. Germline V lookup: CDR1 SGHRS, CDR2 YFSETQ. Trimming took 0 bases from V and 2 from J, leaving 9 bases between them. The CDR3 bases are TGCGCCAGCAGCTTGGTCGGCAGAACCTACGAGCAGTACTTC. Its protein is CASSLVGRTYEQYF.

The V and J genes are TRBV6-1 and TRBJ1-1; D is uncertain. The germline CDR1 and CDR2 sequences are MNHNS and SASEGT. V was clipped by 6 bases and J by 1 base, with 6 bases between them. The CDR3 has 12 amino acids. CDR3 sequence: CASRWRNTEAFF. For the CDR3, the DNA is TGTGCCAGCAGGTGGAGGAACACTGAAGCTTTCTTT.

Comments on this clone: Other nucleotide sequences in the sample specify the same CDR3. The V call is TRBV29-1, the J call TRBJ2-7; 9 bases fit TRBD1. CDR1 and CDR2 from the germline V gene are SQVTM and ANQGSEA. The CDR3 is made up of 12 amino acids. V lost 1 base and J lost 5; bases outside the gene matches: 0. CDR3 DNA sequence: TGCAGCGTTGAAGGACAGGGGGACGAGCAGTACTTC. This gives the protein CSVEGQGDEQYF.

Of note for this clone: One base separates it from a far larger clone, so it is likely a read error. It is likely a read error, because the conserved phenylalanine at the end of the CDR3 is missing. The gene calls are TRBV29-1 and TRBJ1-1, with 7 bases that match TRBD1. Germline V CDR1 and CDR2: SQVTM, ANQGSEA. V shed 3 bases, J shed 0 bases, and the junction held 4 bases outside the gene matches. The CDR3 has 14 amino acids. CDR3 region: CSVESQGVNTEAFI. The DNA of the CDR3 is TGCAGCGTTGAGAGTCAGGGGGTGAACACTGAAGCTTTCATT.

The genes are TRBV6-6 and TRBJ1-1; TRBD1 agrees at 8 bases. The CDR3 covers 15 residues. The J segment lost 5 bases and the V segment lost 2 bases, leaving 7 bases of the junction unmatched. CDR1 and CDR2 (germline): MNHNY, SVGAGI (reference sequence). The CDR3 loop reads CASSYGDRIGTEAFF. CDR3 nucleotides: TGTGCCAGCAGTTACGGGGACAGGATCGGTACTGAAGCTTTCTTT.

The chain is built from TRBV7-9 and TRBJ1-5; D not resolved. Trimming cost V 1 base and J 3 bases, with 7 bases left between them. This CDR3 has 14 residues. CDR1 and CDR2 from the germline V gene are SEHNR and FQNEAQ (reference sequence). The CDR3 reads CASSLGADNQPQHF. DNA of the CDR3: TGTGCCAGCAGCTTAGGGGCGGACAATCAGCCCCAGCATTTT.

The chain combines TRBV7-2 with TRBJ1-2, with D perhaps TRBD1 (6 bases). CDR3 length: 14 amino acids. Germline CDR1 reads SGHTA; CDR2 reads FQGNSA. V lost 5 bases to trimming and J lost 8 bases, with 18 bases between them. CDR3 sequence reads: CASSRNAGAGGYTF. CDR3 DNA: TGTGCCAGCAGCCGGAACGCGGGGGCGGGCGGCTACACCTTC.

This clone was found once. The rearrangement links TRBV10-3 to TRBJ1-2, with TRBD1 matching 12 bases. This CDR3 is 15 amino acids long. Germline loops: CDR1 ENHRY, CDR2 SYGVKD. V dropped 4 bases and J dropped 7; count of bases not matched to a gene: 7. CDR3 residues: CAISGDRGRVFGYTF. The CDR3 DNA reads TGTGCCATCAGTGGGGACAGGGGGCGCGTCTTTGGCTACACCTTC.

CDR3 in DNA: TGTGCCAGCAGCCCATACTTGGCGGGAGGGCCTCGGCAGCAGTTCTTC. It yields the protein CASSPYLAGGPRQQFF. The chain employs TRBV5-4 and TRBJ2-1; the match to TRBD2 covers 9 bases. Germline CDR1 and CDR2: SGHNT and YYREEE (reference sequence). The V gene end was trimmed by 4 bases and the J gene end by 11 bases; junction bases not matched to a gene: 16. The CDR3 has 16 amino acids. The full variable domain, its missing parts supplied by reference TRBV5-4 and TRBJ2-1, is ETGVTQSPTHLIKTRGQQVTLRCSSQSGHNTVSWYQQALGQGPQFIFQYYREEENGRGNFPPRFSGLQFPNYSSELNVNALELDDSALYLCASSPYLAGGPRQQFFGPGTRLTVL.

V is TRBV9 and J is TRBJ2-6; D assignment may be TRBD1 or TRBD2 (5 bases each). The germline CDR1 and CDR2 sequences are SGDLS and YYNGEE. The CDR3 runs to 16 residues. V lost 3 bases and J 3 bases, leaving 13 bases between the germline ends. CDR3 residues: CASSAAGAGGANVLTF. The CDR3 coding sequence is TGTGCCAGCAGCGCCGCCGGGGCTGGTGGGGCCAACGTCCTGACTTTC.

About this clone: Relative to the germline gene, one junction end is altered; a read error may explain this. The same CDR3 also results from other DNA sequences found in this sample. This chain uses TRBV4-2 with TRBJ1-2; D not resolved. CDR1 and CDR2 from the germline V gene are LGHNA and YNFKEQ. CDR3 length: 12 amino acids. The DNA for the CDR3 is TGTGCCAGCTCGCGGGAACACTACGGCTACACCTTT. Translated, it gives CASSREHYGYTF.

V usage is TRBV18 and J usage is TRBJ1-2, with D tentatively TRBD1 (6 bases). In germline, CDR1 is KGHSH, CDR2 LQKENI. The CDR3 is 15 amino acids. V lost 3 bases and J lost 7, with 18 bases in between. The CDR3 DNA reads as TGTGCCAGCTCACCTATGGTCGACAGGAAGGGTGGCTACACCTTC. This encodes CASSPMVDRKGGYTF.

V and J are TRBV11-1 and TRBJ1-4; tentatively, D is TRBD1 (6 bases). Germline loops: CDR1 SGHAT, CDR2 FQDESV (reference sequence). The ends were cut back, 6 bases at V and 0 bases at J, with 14 bases in the middle. The CDR3 spans 16 residues. The chain's CDR3 is CASRAGTSATNEKLFF. The CDR3 DNA is TGTGCCAGCAGAGCCGGGACATCTGCAACTAATGAAAAACTGTTTTTT.

This sequence joins TRBV7-6 and TRBJ1-4; 12 positions match TRBD1. The CDR3 sequence is 11 residues long. J gave up 13 bases and V 6 bases, and 0 bases lay outside the gene matches. Per germline, CDR1 SGHVS and CDR2 FNYEAQ. The CDR3 DNA reads as TGTGCCAGCAGGGGACAGGGGGCACTGTTTTTT. This encodes CASRGQGALFF.

Comment on this clone: Other DNA variants within this sample encode the same CDR3. The V call is TRBV7-9, the J call TRBJ2-5; D is perhaps TRBD1 or TRBD2 (5 bases each). The end of the DNA aligns better with TRBJ2-7, so the J call may be wrong. Per germline, CDR1 SEHNR and CDR2 FQNEAQ (reference sequence). The CDR3 has 14 residues. In DNA, the CDR3 is TGTGCCAGCAGCTTAGCGGGGGAGACCTACGAGCAGTACTTC. Translated: CASSLAGETYEQYF.

The chain has TRBV5-1 and TRBJ2-7, with TRBD1 matching 7 bases. The CDR3 covers 14 residues. V lost 4 bases and J lost 0; bases outside the gene matches: 4. Looked up from germline, CDR1 is SGHRS and CDR2 is YFSETQ. CDR3 sequence (DNA): TGCGCCAGCAGCAAAGGGGACAGCTCCTACGAGCAGTACTTC. This encodes CASSKGDSSYEQYF.

The chain has TRBV28 and TRBJ2-7, with 14 nucleotides matching TRBD2. The germline gives CDR1 MDHEN, CDR2 SYDVKM. This CDR3 contains 15 residues. Losses at the gene ends were 3 bases for V and 5 bases for J; bases not matched to a gene: 3. The CDR3: CASSFLGLAGDEQYF. CDR3 DNA sequence: TGTGCCAGCAGTTTTCTGGGACTAGCGGGAGACGAGCAGTACTTC. The full variable domain, its missing parts supplied by reference TRBV28 and TRBJ2-7, is DVKVTQSSRYLVKRTGEKVFLECVQDMDHENMFWYRQDPGLGLRLIYFSYDVKMKEKGDIPEGYSVSREKKERFSLILESASTNQTSMYLCASSFLGLAGDEQYFGPGTRLTVT.

A few counts support this clone. The chain is built from TRBV9 and TRBJ2-7; 8 bases map to TRBD1. J was trimmed by 7 bases and V by 3 bases; bases with no gene match: 6. The length of the CDR3 is 13 residues. Germline CDR1 SGDLS, CDR2 YYNGEE. CDR3 sequence reads: CASSGTGLGEQYF. In nucleotides, the CDR3 is TGTGCCAGCAGCGGGACAGGGTTGGGGGAGCAGTACTTC.

CDR3 nucleotides: TGTGCCAGCAGCTTAGTGGGGGGCGGCGGGAACACCGGGGAGCTGTTTTTT. Translating it yields CASSLVGGGGNTGELFF. The chain carries TRBV7-6 and TRBJ2-2; either TRBD1 or TRBD2 may fit D (6 bases each). CDR1 and CDR2 from the germline V gene are SGHVS and FNYEAQ. Trimming pared 1 base from V and 1 base from J, leaving 13 bases between. The length of the CDR3 is 17 residues.

Remarks on this clone: This likely stems from a read error, as it lies one base from a far larger clone. V usage is TRBV5-1 and J usage is TRBJ2-5, with D possibly TRBD1 on 6 matching bases. The CDR3 loop spans 15 amino acids. CDR1 is SGHRS, CDR2 YFSETQ, per germline. The CDR3 protein is CASRPAPGQQETKYF. The CDR3 coding sequence is TGCGCCAGCAGACCAGCGCCGGGACAACAAGAGACCAAGTACTTC.

This clone was counted between two and nine times. A read error is likely here: a far larger clone is one base away. Other nucleotide sequences in the sample specify the same CDR3. The rearrangement joins TRBV25-1 to TRBJ1-4; TRBD1 is a possible D gene (6 bases). Trimming stripped 3 bases from V and 11 bases from J, with 16 bases between. Germline V gene lookup returns CDR1 MGHDK and CDR2 SYGVNS. The CDR3 contains 14 residues. The DNA of the CDR3 is TGTGCCAGCAGTGAGACAGGAATCGGTGAGAAACTGTTTTTT. Translating it yields CASSETGIGEKLFF.

This chain joins TRBV30 and TRBJ1-3; D not resolved. Germline assignment: CDR1 GTSNPN and CDR2 SVGIG (reference sequence). V gave up 2 bases and J gave up 0 bases, with 11 bases separating them. This CDR3 is 15 amino acids long. This CDR3 reads CAWSPATYSGNTIYF. CDR3 coding DNA: TGTGCCTGGAGTCCAGCCACCTACTCTGGAAACACCATATATTTT.

Comments on this clone: A far larger clone is only one base removed, so a read error is likely. The V call is TRBV28, the J call TRBJ2-7; D is unresolved. This CDR3 has 11 residues. The V end lost 7 bases, the J end lost 4 bases, and 8 bases lay between the germline ends. From germline, CDR1 is MDHEN and CDR2 SYDVKM. The CDR3 DNA sequence: TGTGCCAGCATGACGCTGTACGAGCAGTACTTC. It translates to CASMTLYEQYF.